This T cell receptor (beta chain) originates from a study of blood T cell repertoires in COVID-19. On the study more broadly: COVID-19 samples from acute and convalescent phases originated in the United States, Italy and Spain. Nucleic acid was either cDNA or gDNA, and it came from T cells, B-cell-depleted T cells, or PBMCs.

Sequencing was performed with immunoSEQ multiplex PCR; in TCRdb, only in-frame clones are kept and a portion is missing. In the table there are roughly 290,000 clones, around 87% of which are singletons. The germline V gene encodes CDR1 MDHEN and CDR2 SYDVKM. This CDR3 has 13 amino acids. Trimming left V 7 bases short and J 3 bases short, with 13 bases between. The TCR was taken from a woman between 45 and 60 years old who had recovered from COVID-19. The chain combines TRBV28 with TRBJ2-7; D might be TRBD1 (5 bases). Sequences were obtained from peripheral blood. CDR3 DNA sequence: TGTGCCAGCACCGAAGGGGATTTCTACGAGCAGTACTTC. Protein product: CASTEGDFYEQYF.